This note documents a single T cell receptor (beta chain) sequence. The table came from immunoSEQ multiplex PCR; TCRdb's copy has only in-frame clones and leaves some out. The sample has 120,000 or so clones; 86% are singletons. These data come from a study of T cell responses to AZD1222 COVID-19 vaccine. V lost 5 bases, J lost 8 bases, and 16 bases lay in between. The CDR3 extends over 13 amino acids. CDR1 and CDR2 (germline): MNHEY, SMNVEV (reference sequence). This chain joins TRBV27 and TRBJ2-7, with D hard to call. Sequencing was performed on peripheral blood, taken on day 0 of AZD1222 vaccination. The clonotype comes from an adult in good health. The CDR3 DNA follows: TGTGCCAGCAGTCCCGATTACGTGCGTAAGCAGTACTTC. It codes for CASSPDYVRKQYF.